This T cell receptor (beta chain) was sequenced during a study of blood T cell repertoires in COVID-19. Original analysis: Nucleated cell counts were estimated from reference gene primer amplification. Profiled with immunoSEQ multiplex PCR; TCRdb holds only in-frame clones, not every one. For V, J and clone size, that table is used; D and trimming come from the DNA. The sample records around 400,000 clones, less than 90% being singletons. The germline V and J ends were trimmed by 5 bases and 2 bases, with 12 bases remaining between them. The CDR3 covers 14 residues. Germline values: CDR1 SEHNR, CDR2 FQNEAQ (reference sequence). Recovered participants had two consecutive negative NP/OP PCR tests, healthcare professional clearance, or symptom resolution. This clone was picked up one time.

Source material: PBMCs or T cells enriched from blood (not recorded which). This sequence joins TRBV7-9 and TRBJ1-1, with D unresolved. This sequence was found in a woman aged 45 to 65 who had recovered from COVID-19. CDR3: CASSPSGSNTEAFF. The CDR3 DNA sequence: TGTGCCAGCAGCCCATCGGGGAGTAACACTGAAGCTTTCTTT.